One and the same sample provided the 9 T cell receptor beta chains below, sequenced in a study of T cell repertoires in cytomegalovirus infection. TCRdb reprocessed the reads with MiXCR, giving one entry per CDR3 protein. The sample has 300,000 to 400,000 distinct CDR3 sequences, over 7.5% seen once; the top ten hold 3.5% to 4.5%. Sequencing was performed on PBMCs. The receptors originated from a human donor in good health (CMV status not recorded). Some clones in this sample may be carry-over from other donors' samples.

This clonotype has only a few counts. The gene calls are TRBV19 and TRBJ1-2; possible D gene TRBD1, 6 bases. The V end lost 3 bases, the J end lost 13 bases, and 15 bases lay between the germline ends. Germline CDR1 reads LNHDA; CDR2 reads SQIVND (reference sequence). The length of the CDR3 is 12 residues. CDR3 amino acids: CASSIDRMQPTF. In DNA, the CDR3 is TGTGCCAGTAGTATTGACAGGATGCAGCCCACCTTC.

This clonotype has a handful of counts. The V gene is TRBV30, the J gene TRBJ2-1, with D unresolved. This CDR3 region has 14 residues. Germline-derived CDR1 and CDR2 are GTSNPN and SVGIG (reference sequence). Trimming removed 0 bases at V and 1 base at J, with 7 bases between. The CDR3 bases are TGTGCCTGGAGTGTACTGGGGTCCTACAATGAGCAGTTCTTC. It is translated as CAWSVLGSYNEQFF.

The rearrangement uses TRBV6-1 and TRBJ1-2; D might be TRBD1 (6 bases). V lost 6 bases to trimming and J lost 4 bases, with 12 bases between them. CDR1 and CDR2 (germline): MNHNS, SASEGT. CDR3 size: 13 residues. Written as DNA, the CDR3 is TGTGCCAGCAGGAGGGGGGACGGCTATGGCTACACCTTC. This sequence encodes CASRRGDGYGYTF.

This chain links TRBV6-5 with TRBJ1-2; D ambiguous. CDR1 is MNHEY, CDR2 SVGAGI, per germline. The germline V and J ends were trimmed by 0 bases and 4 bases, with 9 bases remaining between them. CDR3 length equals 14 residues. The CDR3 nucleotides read TGTGCCAGCAGTTACTCTAGCTTGAGCTATGGCTACACCTTC. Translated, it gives CASSYSSLSYGYTF.

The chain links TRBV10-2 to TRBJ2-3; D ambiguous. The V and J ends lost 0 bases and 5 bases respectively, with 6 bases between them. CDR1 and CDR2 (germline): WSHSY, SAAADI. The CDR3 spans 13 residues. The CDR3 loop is CASSESNKDTQYF. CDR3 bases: TGCGCCAGCAGTGAGTCGAATAAAGATACGCAGTATTTT.

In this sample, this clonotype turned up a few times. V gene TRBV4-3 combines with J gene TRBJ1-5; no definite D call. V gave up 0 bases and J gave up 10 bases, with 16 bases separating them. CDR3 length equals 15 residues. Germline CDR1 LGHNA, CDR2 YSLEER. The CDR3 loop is CASSQDMGTLRPQHF. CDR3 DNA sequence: TGCGCCAGCAGCCAAGATATGGGCACCCTTCGACCCCAGCATTTT.

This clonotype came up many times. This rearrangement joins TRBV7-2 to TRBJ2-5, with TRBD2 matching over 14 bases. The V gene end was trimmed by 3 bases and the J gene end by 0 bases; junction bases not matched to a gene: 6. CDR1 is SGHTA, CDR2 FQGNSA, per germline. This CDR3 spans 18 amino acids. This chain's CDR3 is CASSLRLAGGQYQETQYF. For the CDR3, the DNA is TGTGCCAGCAGCTTGCGACTAGCGGGGGGGCAGTACCAAGAGACCCAGTACTTC. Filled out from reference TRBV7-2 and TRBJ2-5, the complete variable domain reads GAGVSQSPSNKVTEKGKDVELRCDPISGHTALYWYRQSLGQGLEFLIYFQGNSAPDKSGLPSDRFSAERTGGSVSTLTIQRTQQEDSAVYLCASSLRLAGGQYQETQYFGPGTRLLVL.

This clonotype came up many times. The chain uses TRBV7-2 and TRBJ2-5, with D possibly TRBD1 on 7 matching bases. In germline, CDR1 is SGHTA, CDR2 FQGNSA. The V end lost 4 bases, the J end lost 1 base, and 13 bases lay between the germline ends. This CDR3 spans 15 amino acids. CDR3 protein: CASSSNRGGQETQYF. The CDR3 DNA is TGTGCCAGCAGCTCCAACAGGGGAGGCCAAGAGACCCAGTACTTC.

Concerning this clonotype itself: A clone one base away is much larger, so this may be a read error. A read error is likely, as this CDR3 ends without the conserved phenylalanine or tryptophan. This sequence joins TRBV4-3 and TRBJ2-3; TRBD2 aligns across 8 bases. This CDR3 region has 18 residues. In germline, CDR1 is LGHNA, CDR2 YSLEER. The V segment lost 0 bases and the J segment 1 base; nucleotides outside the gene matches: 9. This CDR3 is CASSQDLQRGPGTDTQYY. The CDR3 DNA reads TGCGCCAGCAGCCAAGATCTCCAGCGGGGGCCCGGCACAGATACGCAGTATTAT.